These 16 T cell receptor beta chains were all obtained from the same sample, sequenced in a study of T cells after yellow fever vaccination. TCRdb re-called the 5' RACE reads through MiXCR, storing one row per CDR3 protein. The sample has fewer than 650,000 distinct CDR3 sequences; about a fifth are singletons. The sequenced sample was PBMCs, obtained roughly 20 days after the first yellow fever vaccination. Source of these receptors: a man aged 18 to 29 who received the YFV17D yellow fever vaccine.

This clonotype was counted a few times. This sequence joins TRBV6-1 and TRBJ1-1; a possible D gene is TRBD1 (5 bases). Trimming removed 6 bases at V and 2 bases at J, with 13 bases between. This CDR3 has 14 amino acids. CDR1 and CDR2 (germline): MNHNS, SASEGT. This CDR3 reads CASSRDQGNTEAFF. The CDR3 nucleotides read TGTGCCAGCAGCCGCGACCAGGGAAACACTGAAGCTTTCTTT.

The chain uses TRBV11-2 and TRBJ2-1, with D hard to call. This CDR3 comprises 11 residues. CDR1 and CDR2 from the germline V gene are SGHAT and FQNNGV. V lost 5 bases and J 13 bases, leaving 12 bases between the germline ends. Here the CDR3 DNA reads TGTGCCAGCAGCCCCTACTTCATTCAGTTCTTC. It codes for CASSPYFIQFF.

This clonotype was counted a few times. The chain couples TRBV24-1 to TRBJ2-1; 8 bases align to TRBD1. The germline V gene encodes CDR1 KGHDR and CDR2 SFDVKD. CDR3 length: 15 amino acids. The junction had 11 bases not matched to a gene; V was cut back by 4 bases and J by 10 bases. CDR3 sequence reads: CATSEPGQVDIEQFF. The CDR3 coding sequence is TGTGCCACCAGTGAGCCGGGACAGGTGGACATCGAGCAGTTCTTC.

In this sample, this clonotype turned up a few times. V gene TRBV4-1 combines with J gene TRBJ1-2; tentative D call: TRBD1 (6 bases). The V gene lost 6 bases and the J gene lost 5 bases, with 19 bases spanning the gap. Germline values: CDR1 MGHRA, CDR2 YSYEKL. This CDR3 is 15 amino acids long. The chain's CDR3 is CASRRQADSGYGYTF. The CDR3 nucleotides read TGCGCCAGCAGGCGACAGGCCGACAGTGGGTATGGCTACACCTTC.

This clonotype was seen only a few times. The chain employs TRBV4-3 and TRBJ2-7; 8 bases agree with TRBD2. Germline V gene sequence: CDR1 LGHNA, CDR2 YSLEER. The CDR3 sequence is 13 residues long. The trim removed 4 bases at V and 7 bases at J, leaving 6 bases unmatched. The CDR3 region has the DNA TGCGCCAGCAGCCCACGGGGGGGGTCGGAGCAGTACTTC. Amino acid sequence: CASSPRGGSEQYF.

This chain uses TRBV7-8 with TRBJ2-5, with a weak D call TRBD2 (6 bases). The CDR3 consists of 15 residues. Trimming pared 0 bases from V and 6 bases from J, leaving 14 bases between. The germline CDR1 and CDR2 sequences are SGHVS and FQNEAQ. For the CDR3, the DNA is TGTGCCAGCAGCTTAGCCAGCTCTGGGGGGAAGACCCAGTACTTC. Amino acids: CASSLASSGGKTQYF.

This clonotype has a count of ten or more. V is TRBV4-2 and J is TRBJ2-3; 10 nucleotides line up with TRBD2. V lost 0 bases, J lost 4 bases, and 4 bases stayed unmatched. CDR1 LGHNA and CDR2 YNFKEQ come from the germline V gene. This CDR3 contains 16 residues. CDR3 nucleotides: TGTGCCAGCAGCCAAGAGGAAGCGGGGGGGGCAGATACGCAGTATTTT. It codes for CASSQEEAGGADTQYF.

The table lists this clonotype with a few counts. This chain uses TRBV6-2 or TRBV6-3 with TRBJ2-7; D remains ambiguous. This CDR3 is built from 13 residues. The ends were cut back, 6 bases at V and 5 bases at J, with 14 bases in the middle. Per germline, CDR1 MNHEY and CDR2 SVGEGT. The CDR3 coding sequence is TGTGCCAGCAGAACACGGGTGGCCCACGAGCAGTACGTC. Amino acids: CASRTRVAHEQYV.

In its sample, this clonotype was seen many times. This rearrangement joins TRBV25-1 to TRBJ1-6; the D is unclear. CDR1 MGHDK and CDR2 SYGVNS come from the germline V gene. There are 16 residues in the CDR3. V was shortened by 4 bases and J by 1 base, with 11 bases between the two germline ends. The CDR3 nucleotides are TGTGCCAGCAGTGGTGCGGGAATGTCCTATAATTCACCCCTCCACTTT. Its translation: CASSGAGMSYNSPLHF.

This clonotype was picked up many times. Here the CDR3 reads CASRDGNNYGYTF. For the CDR3, the DNA is TGTGCCAGCAGAGACGGGAACAACTATGGCTACACCTTC. This chain links TRBV6-1 with TRBJ1-2; D gene unclear. V gave up 6 bases and J gave up 2 bases, with 10 bases separating them. Germline V gives CDR1 MNHNS, CDR2 SASEGT. The length of the CDR3 is 13 residues.

The CDR3 bases are TGTGCCATCAGGGAACAGGGCTCAGAGCAGTACGTC. The encoded protein is CAIREQGSEQYV. V usage is TRBV10-3 and J usage is TRBJ2-7, with a weak D call TRBD1 (6 bases). Trimming left V 6 bases short and J 7 bases short, with 13 bases between. Per the germline V gene, CDR1 is ENHRY and CDR2 is SYGVKD. The CDR3 covers 12 residues.

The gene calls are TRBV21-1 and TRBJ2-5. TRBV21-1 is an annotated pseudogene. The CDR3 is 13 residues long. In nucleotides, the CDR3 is TGTGCCAGCAGCAAAGCGACGCAAGAGACCCAGTACTTC. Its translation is CASSKATQETQYF.

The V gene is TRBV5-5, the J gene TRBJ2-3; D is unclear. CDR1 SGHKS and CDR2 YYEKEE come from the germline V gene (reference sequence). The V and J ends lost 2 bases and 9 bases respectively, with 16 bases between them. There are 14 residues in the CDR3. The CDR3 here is CASSFDIPRNTQYF. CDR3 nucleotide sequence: TGTGCCAGCAGCTTCGACATACCCCGGAACACGCAGTATTTT.

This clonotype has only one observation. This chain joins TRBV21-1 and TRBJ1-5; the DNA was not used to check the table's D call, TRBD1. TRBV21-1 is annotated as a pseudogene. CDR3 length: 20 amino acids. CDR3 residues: CASSKGEKDRGDTGNQPQHF. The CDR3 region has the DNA TGTGCCAGCAGCAAAGGGGAGAAGGACAGGGGGGATACGGGCAATCAGCCCCAGCATTTT.

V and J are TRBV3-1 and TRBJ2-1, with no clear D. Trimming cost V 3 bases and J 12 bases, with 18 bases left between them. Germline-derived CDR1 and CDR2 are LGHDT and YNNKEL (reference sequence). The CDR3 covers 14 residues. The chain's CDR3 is CASSHDPGTPGQFF. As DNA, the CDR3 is TGTGCCAGCAGCCACGACCCAGGAACACCAGGGCAGTTCTTC.

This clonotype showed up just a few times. CDR3 DNA sequence: TGTGCCAGCAGCGCCGGGGTGGGGCCCTTCACTTCCTACGAGCAGTACTTC. Translation gives CASSAGVGPFTSYEQYF. The rearrangement joins TRBV9 to TRBJ2-7; tentatively, D is TRBD1 or TRBD2 (5 bases each). V was pared by 3 bases and J by 1 base, with 20 bases between. CDR3 length: 17 amino acids. Germline lookup yields CDR1 SGDLS and CDR2 YYNGEE.